Listed below are T cell receptor beta chains from one sample, sequenced in a study of technical replicates of blood from several donors. Assay: immunoSEQ multiplex PCR; the TCRdb copy retains only in-frame clones and omits some. This table holds about 80,000 clones, 80% to 90% found once. Sequencing was performed on PBMCs. These receptors came from a human donor in good health. Some clones in this sample may be carry-over from other donors' samples. Both conserved end residues are part of each CDR3. The D gene is left open where the match is weak. Expanded clones get a size class; other rows say once, few or many, or leave the size out.

J gene: TRBJ1-2; D gene: TRBD1; V gene: TRBV4-3; clone size: -; CDR3 protein: CASSQDKQGYGYTF; CDR3 DNA: TGCGCCAGCAGCCAAGATAAACAGGGGTATGGCTACACCTTC
J gene: TRBJ2-7; D gene: -; V gene: TRBV27; clone size: -; CDR3 protein: CASSLSQSGEQYF; CDR3 DNA: TGTGCCAGCAGTTTATCCCAATCCGGCGAGCAGTACTTC
J gene: TRBJ2-5; D gene: TRBD2; V gene: TRBV30; clone size: -; CDR3 protein: CAWSPGRGDLETQYF; CDR3 DNA: TGTGCCTGGAGCCCCGGGAGGGGAGATCTGGAGACCCAGTACTTC
J gene: TRBJ2-5; D gene: TRBD2; V gene: TRBV6-4; clone size: -; CDR3 protein: CASSDSAGRGGETQYF; CDR3 DNA: TGTGCCAGCAGTGACTCCGCAGGTCGGGGGGGGGAGACCCAGTACTTC
J gene: TRBJ2-1; D gene: TRBD2; V gene: TRBV10-3; clone size: -; CDR3 protein: CAISGDSGRNEQFF; CDR3 DNA: TGTGCCATCAGTGGGGATAGCGGGAGGAATGAGCAGTTCTTC
J gene: TRBJ2-5; D gene: -; V gene: TRBV20-1; clone size: -; CDR3 protein: CSAFSEETQYF; CDR3 DNA: TGCAGTGCTTTCAGTGAAGAGACCCAGTACTTC
J gene: TRBJ2-5; D gene: TRBD1; V gene: TRBV7-9; clone size: -; CDR3 protein: CASSLAGRGRGETQYF; CDR3 DNA: TGTGCCAGCAGCTTAGCGGGTAGGGGGCGAGGAGAGACCCAGTACTTC
J gene: TRBJ2-5; D gene: TRBD1; V gene: TRBV4-1; clone size: -; CDR3 protein: CASSRTPGQGSETQYF; CDR3 DNA: TGCGCCAGCAGCCGAACCCCAGGACAGGGCTCGGAGACCCAGTACTTC
J gene: TRBJ2-2; D gene: -; V gene: TRBV9; clone size: once; CDR3 protein: CASSVGDTLGGELFF; CDR3 DNA: TGTGCCAGCAGCGTAGGTGACACCCTCGGTGGGGAGCTGTTTTTT
J gene: TRBJ2-5; D gene: TRBD1; V gene: TRBV2; clone size: -; CDR3 protein: CATNRGLGETQYF; CDR3 DNA: TGTGCCACCAACAGGGGGCTCGGGGAGACCCAGTACTTC
J gene: TRBJ1-3; D gene: -; V gene: TRBV4-3; clone size: -; CDR3 protein: CASSQRGGAGNTIYF; CDR3 DNA: TGCGCCAGCAGCCAACGGGGGGGGGCTGGAAACACCATATATTTT
J gene: TRBJ1-1; D gene: -; V gene: TRBV5-1; clone size: -; CDR3 protein: CASSYWSAAIWRITEAFF; CDR3 DNA: TGCGCCAGCAGCTATTGGTCGGCAGCAATATGGAGAATCACTGAAGCTTTCTTT
J gene: TRBJ2-6; D gene: -; V gene: TRBV9; clone size: -; CDR3 protein: CASSAKKHSGANVLTF; CDR3 DNA: TGTGCCAGCAGCGCCAAGAAGCACTCTGGGGCCAACGTCCTGACTTTC
J gene: TRBJ1-3; D gene: -; V gene: TRBV6-1; clone size: -; CDR3 protein: CASIRSAGNTIYF; CDR3 DNA: TGTGCCAGCATCAGATCCGCCGGAAACACCATATATTTT
J gene: TRBJ2-7; D gene: TRBD1; V gene: TRBV6-5; clone size: -; CDR3 protein: CASTQPGTGHEQYF; CDR3 DNA: TGTGCCAGCACCCAACCCGGGACAGGGCACGAGCAGTACTTC
J gene: TRBJ1-5; D gene: -; V gene: TRBV7-2; clone size: -; CDR3 protein: CASSLGEGWDQPQHF; CDR3 DNA: TGTGCCAGCAGCTTAGGGGAGGGCTGGGATCAGCCCCAGCATTTT
J gene: TRBJ2-7; D gene: TRBD2; V gene: TRBV12-5; clone size: -; CDR3 protein: CASGPSAGVAEQYF; CDR3 DNA: TGTGCTAGTGGTCCATCAGCGGGGGTTGCAGAGCAGTACTTC
J gene: TRBJ2-1; D gene: TRBD1; V gene: TRBV10-3; clone size: once; CDR3 protein: CATRDSTYNEQFF; CDR3 DNA: TGTGCCACCCGGGACAGCACCTACAATGAGCAGTTCTTC
J gene: TRBJ2-7; D gene: -; V gene: TRBV5-1; clone size: once; CDR3 protein: CASGQQPGGFYEQYF; CDR3 DNA: TGCGCCAGCGGCCAACAGCCCGGGGGTTTCTACGAGCAGTACTTC
J gene: TRBJ2-5; D gene: -; V gene: TRBV6-6; clone size: -; CDR3 protein: CASSAQQETQYF; CDR3 DNA: TGTGCCAGCAGTGCACAACAAGAGACCCAGTACTTC
J gene: TRBJ2-7; D gene: TRBD2; V gene: TRBV4-3; clone size: -; CDR3 protein: CASSRGLAGVNYEQYF; CDR3 DNA: TGCGCCAGCAGCCGCGGACTAGCGGGAGTTAACTACGAGCAGTACTTC
J gene: TRBJ2-2; D gene: TRBD1; V gene: TRBV6-5; clone size: -; CDR3 protein: CAGRDRGDTGELFF; CDR3 DNA: TGTGCCGGCAGAGACAGGGGGGACACCGGGGAGCTGTTTTTT
J gene: TRBJ1-1; D gene: TRBD1; V gene: TRBV7-6; clone size: -; CDR3 protein: CASSSGTGQKNTEAFF; CDR3 DNA: TGTGCCAGCAGCTCCGGGACAGGACAAAAGAACACTGAAGCTTTCTTT
J gene: TRBJ1-3; D gene: -; V gene: TRBV6-5; clone size: once; CDR3 protein: CASSSGGFSGNTIYF; CDR3 DNA: TGTGCCAGCAGCTCCGGCGGCTTCTCTGGAAACACCATATATTTT
J gene: TRBJ2-3; D gene: TRBD2; V gene: TRBV14; clone size: -; CDR3 protein: CASSRMRGLAGARADTQYF; CDR3 DNA: TGTGCCAGCAGTCGCATGAGGGGACTAGCGGGGGCAAGAGCAGATACGCAGTATTTT
J gene: TRBJ2-7; D gene: TRBD2; V gene: TRBV4-3; clone size: -; CDR3 protein: CASSRLALPQQYF; CDR3 DNA: TGCGCCAGCAGCCGACTAGCACTCCCGCAGCAGTACTTC
J gene: TRBJ2-5; D gene: -; V gene: TRBV11-1; clone size: once; CDR3 protein: CASSYSGETQYF; CDR3 DNA: TGTGCCAGCAGCTACTCGGGAGAGACCCAGTACTTC
J gene: TRBJ2-6; D gene: -; V gene: TRBV15; clone size: -; CDR3 protein: CATSRDSSSGANVLTF; CDR3 DNA: TGTGCCACCAGCAGGGACAGCTCCTCTGGGGCCAACGTCCTGACTTTC
J gene: TRBJ1-5; D gene: -; V gene: TRBV6-6; clone size: -; CDR3 protein: CASSSLGGDYQPQHF; CDR3 DNA: TGTGCCAGCAGTTCATTGGGAGGGGACTATCAGCCCCAGCATTTT
J gene: TRBJ1-6; D gene: -; V gene: TRBV4-2; clone size: -; CDR3 protein: CASSPNRVVDNSPLHF; CDR3 DNA: TGTGCCAGCAGCCCGAACAGGGTTGTCGATAATTCACCCCTCCACTTT
J gene: TRBJ2-3; D gene: -; V gene: TRBV11-2; clone size: -; CDR3 protein: CASSPRGERLTDTQYF; CDR3 DNA: TGTGCCAGCAGCCCGCGCGGGGAGCGCCTCACAGATACGCAGTATTTT
J gene: TRBJ1-1; D gene: -; V gene: TRBV23-1; clone size: -; CDR3 protein: CASSQGGGSEAFF; CDR3 DNA: TGCGCCAGCAGTCAGGGTGGGGGCTCTGAAGCTTTCTTT
J gene: TRBJ2-3; D gene: TRBD1; V gene: TRBV7-6; clone size: -; CDR3 protein: CASSLGTADTQYF; CDR3 DNA: TGTGCCAGCAGCCTCGGGACAGCAGATACGCAGTATTTT
J gene: TRBJ2-3; D gene: -; V gene: TRBV6-1; clone size: -; CDR3 protein: CASREGAGGLDTQYF; CDR3 DNA: TGTGCCAGCAGGGAGGGGGCGGGGGGCTTGGATACGCAGTATTTT
J gene: TRBJ1-2; D gene: -; V gene: TRBV6-5; clone size: -; CDR3 protein: CASTTTQGSSTGYTF; CDR3 DNA: TGTGCCAGCACCACCACGCAGGGATCATCGACTGGCTACACCTTC
J gene: TRBJ2-6; D gene: TRBD2; V gene: TRBV6-4; clone size: -; CDR3 protein: CASSADRAGTVLTF; CDR3 DNA: TGTGCCAGCAGCGCGGACCGAGCGGGAACCGTCCTGACTTTC
J gene: TRBJ2-7; D gene: TRBD2; V gene: TRBV15; clone size: -; CDR3 protein: CATSKGRESYEQYF; CDR3 DNA: TGTGCCACCAGTAAAGGGCGGGAGAGCTACGAGCAGTACTTC
J gene: TRBJ1-2; D gene: -; V gene: TRBV10-3; clone size: once; CDR3 protein: CAISDGQGKGGYTF; CDR3 DNA: TGTGCCATCAGTGACGGGCAGGGGAAGGGTGGCTACACCTTC
J gene: TRBJ2-1; D gene: -; V gene: TRBV10-3; clone size: -; CDR3 protein: CAISESGLEYNEQFF; CDR3 DNA: TGTGCCATCAGTGAGTCGGGACTCGAGTACAATGAGCAGTTCTTC
J gene: TRBJ2-1; D gene: -; V gene: TRBV5-5; clone size: -; CDR3 protein: CASSPSSGNYNEQFF; CDR3 DNA: TGTGCCAGCAGCCCGTCCTCCGGGAACTACAATGAGCAGTTCTTC